Listed here is a single T cell receptor (beta chain). This entry belongs to a study of blood T cell repertoires in COVID-19. Study-level background: The analysed material was cDNA or gDNA that came from T cells, B-cell-depleted T cells, or PBMCs.

Repertoires were generated with immunoSEQ multiplex PCR, while TCRdb's copy carries only in-frame clones and drops some. The sample lists about 70,000 clones, 60% to 75% occurring once. The specimen was peripheral blood. This receptor was identified in a woman between 70 and 85 years old with acute or convalescent COVID-19.

The CDR3 loop reads CASSLSAGVHEQYF. DNA for the CDR3: TGTGCCAGCAGCTTATCAGCGGGAGTCCACGAGCAGTACTTC. The genes are TRBV7-9 and TRBJ2-7; the match to TRBD2 covers 8 bases. This CDR3 comprises 14 residues. Trimming cost V 2 bases and J 5 bases; bases outside gene matches: 5. Germline V CDR1 and CDR2: SEHNR, FQNEAQ (reference sequence).